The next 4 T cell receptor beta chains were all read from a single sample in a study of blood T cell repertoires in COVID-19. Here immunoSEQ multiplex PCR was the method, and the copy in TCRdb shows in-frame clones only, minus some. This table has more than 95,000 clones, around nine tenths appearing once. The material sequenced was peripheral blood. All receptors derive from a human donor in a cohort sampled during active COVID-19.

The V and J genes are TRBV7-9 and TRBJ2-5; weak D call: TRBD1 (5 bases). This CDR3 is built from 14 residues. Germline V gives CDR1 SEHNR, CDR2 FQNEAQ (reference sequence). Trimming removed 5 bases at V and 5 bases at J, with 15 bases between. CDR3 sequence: CASSPPRVGETQYF. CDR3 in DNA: TGTGCCAGCAGCCCCCCCAGGGTGGGGGAGACCCAGTACTTC.

CDR3 in amino acids: CASSLEVNEQFF. CDR3 in DNA: TGTGCCAGCAGCTTGGAGGTTAATGAGCAGTTCTTC. The rearrangement joins TRBV9 to TRBJ2-1; D perhaps matches TRBD2 (5 bases). The CDR3 loop spans 12 amino acids. Trimming took off 4 bases at V and 7 bases at J, with 9 bases between the two ends. CDR1 is SGDLS, CDR2 YYNGEE, per germline.

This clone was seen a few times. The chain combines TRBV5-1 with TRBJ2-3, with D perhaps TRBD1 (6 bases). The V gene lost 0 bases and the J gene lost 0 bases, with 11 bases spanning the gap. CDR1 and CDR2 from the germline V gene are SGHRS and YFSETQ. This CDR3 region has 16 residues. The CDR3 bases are TGCGCCAGCAGCTTGGTATTGGGGGCCAGCACAGATACGCAGTATTTT. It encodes CASSLVLGASTDTQYF.

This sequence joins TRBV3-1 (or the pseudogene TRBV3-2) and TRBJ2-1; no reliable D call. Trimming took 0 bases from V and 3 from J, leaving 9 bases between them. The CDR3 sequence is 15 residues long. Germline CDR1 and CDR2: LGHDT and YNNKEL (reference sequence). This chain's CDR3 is CASSQELLYYNEQFF. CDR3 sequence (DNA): TGTGCCAGCAGCCAAGAGCTATTATACTACAATGAGCAGTTCTTC.